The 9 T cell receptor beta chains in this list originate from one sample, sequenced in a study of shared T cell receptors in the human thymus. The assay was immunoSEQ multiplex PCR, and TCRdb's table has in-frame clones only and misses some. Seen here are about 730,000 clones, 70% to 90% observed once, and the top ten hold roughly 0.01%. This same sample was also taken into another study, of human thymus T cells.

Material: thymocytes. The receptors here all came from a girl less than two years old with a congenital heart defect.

The CDR3 DNA reads TGTGCTAGTGGTGTCGACAGGGGCAAAAACATTCAGTACTTC. This translates into CASGVDRGKNIQYF. The chain is built from TRBV12-5 and TRBJ2-4; 8 bases match TRBD1. Unmatched junction bases numbered 3, after V lost 5 bases and J lost 3 bases. Germline V gene sequence: CDR1 LGHNT, CDR2 FRNRAP. The CDR3 is made up of 14 amino acids.

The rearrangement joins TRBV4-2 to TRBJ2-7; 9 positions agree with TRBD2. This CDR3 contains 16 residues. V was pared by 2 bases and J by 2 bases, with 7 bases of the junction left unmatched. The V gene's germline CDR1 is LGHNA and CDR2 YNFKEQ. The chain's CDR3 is CASSQQASGTAYEQYF. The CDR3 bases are TGTGCCAGCAGCCAACAAGCTAGCGGGACAGCCTACGAGCAGTACTTC.

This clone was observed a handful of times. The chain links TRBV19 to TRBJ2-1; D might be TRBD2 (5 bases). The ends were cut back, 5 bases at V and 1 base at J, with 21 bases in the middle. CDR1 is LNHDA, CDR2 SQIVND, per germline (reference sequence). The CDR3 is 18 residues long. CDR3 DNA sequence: TGTGCCAGTAGTCCACCCCTCCTGGCGGGCCCGTCCTACAATGAGCAGTTCTTC. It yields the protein CASSPPLLAGPSYNEQFF.

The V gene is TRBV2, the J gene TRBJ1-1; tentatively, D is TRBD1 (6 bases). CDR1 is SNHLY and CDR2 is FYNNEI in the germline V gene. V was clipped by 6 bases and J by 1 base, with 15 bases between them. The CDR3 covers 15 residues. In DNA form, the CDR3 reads TGTGCCAGCAGGCTGGGGAGGGGGGAGAACACTGAAGCTTTCTTT. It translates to CASRLGRGENTEAFF. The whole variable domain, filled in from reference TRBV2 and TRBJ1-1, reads EPEVTQTPSHQVTQMGQEVILRCVPISNHLYFYWYRQILGQKVEFLVSFYNNEISEKSEIFDDQFSVERPDGSNFTLKIRSTKLEDSAMYFCASRLGRGENTEAFFGQGTRLTVV.

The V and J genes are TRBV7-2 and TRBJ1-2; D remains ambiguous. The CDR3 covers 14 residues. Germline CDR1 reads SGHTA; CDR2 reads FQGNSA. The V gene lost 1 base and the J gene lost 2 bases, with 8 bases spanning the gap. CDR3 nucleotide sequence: TGTGCCAGCAGCTTAGAGAGGCGGAACTATGGCTACACCTTC. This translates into CASSLERRNYGYTF. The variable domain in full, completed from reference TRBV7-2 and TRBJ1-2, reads GAGVSQSPSNKVTEKGKDVELRCDPISGHTALYWYRQSLGQGLEFLIYFQGNSAPDKSGLPSDRFSAERTGGSVSTLTIQRTQQEDSAVYLCASSLERRNYGYTFGSGTRLTVV.

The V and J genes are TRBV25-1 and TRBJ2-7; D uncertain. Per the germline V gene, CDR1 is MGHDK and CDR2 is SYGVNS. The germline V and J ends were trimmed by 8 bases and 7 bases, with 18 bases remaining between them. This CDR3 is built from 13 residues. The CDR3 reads CASGAQTGGEQYF. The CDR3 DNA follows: TGTGCCAGCGGAGCCCAGACCGGTGGGGAGCAGTACTTC.

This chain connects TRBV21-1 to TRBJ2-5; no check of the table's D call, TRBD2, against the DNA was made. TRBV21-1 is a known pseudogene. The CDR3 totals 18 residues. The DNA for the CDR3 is TGTGCCAGCAGCAAAGCGGGTGGGGGCTTTGGCGGGGGAGAGACCCAGTACTTC. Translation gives CASSKAGGGFGGGETQYF.

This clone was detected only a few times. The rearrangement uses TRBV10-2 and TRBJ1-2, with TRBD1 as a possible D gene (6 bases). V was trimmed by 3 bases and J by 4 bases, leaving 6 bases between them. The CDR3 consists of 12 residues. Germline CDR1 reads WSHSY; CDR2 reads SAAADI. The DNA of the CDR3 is TGCGCCAGCAGTGACAGGGGCTATGGCTACACCTTC. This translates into CASSDRGYGYTF.

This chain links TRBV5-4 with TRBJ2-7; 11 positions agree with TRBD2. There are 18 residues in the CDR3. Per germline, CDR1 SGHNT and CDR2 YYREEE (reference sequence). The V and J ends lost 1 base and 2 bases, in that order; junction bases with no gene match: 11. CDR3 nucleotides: TGTGCCAGCAGCTTGCCCGATCTAGCGGGGGGAGTCCCCTACGAGCAGTACTTC. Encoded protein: CASSLPDLAGGVPYEQYF.